One and the same sample provided the 27 T cell receptor beta chains below, sequenced in a study of T cells in localized non-small cell lung cancer. Profiled with immunoSEQ multiplex PCR; TCRdb holds only in-frame clones, not every one. Of 25,000 to 40,000 clones listed, about four fifths are singletons. The sample in question was peripheral blood, obtained before any cancer treatment. Receptors were obtained from a male donor aged 60 or over with stage III squamous cell lung carcinoma.

This clone occurred once. The chain is built from TRBV5-1 and TRBJ2-7; a possible D gene is TRBD1 (6 bases). V lost 3 bases, J lost 6 bases, and 16 bases lay in between. CDR3 length equals 14 residues. Germline V gene lookup returns CDR1 SGHRS and CDR2 YFSETQ. CDR3 nucleotide sequence: TGCGCCAGCAGCTCCCGGACAGACCCCCTCGAGCAGTACTTC. This translates into CASSSRTDPLEQYF.

The V gene is TRBV6-1, the J gene TRBJ2-5, with a possible D match to TRBD1 (5 bases). The CDR3 consists of 13 residues. V lost 10 bases and J lost 3, with 15 bases in between. Germline values: CDR1 MNHNS, CDR2 SASEGT. The CDR3 loop reads CATGKGDKETQYF. In DNA, the CDR3 is TGTGCCACCGGAAAAGGGGATAAAGAGACCCAGTACTTC.

V gene TRBV29-1 combines with J gene TRBJ1-1; TRBD1 agrees at 8 bases. The V and J ends lost 4 bases and 1 base, in that order; junction bases with no gene match: 8. CDR3 length equals 15 residues. The germline CDR1 and CDR2 sequences are SQVTM and ANQGSEA. The CDR3 DNA follows: TGCAGCGTTGGTAGGACAGGGAGCGGGAACACTGAAGCTTTCTTT. Its translation is CSVGRTGSGNTEAFF.

This clone was counted a few times. The chain carries TRBV19 and TRBJ2-1; no clear D. The V gene's germline CDR1 is LNHDA and CDR2 SQIVND (reference sequence). This CDR3 region has 15 residues. The V and J ends lost 0 bases and 6 bases respectively, with 12 bases between them. In DNA form, the CDR3 reads TGTGCCAGTAGTATAGATCTGGGGAAGGGCAATGAGCAGTTCTTC. Translated, it gives CASSIDLGKGNEQFF.

The CDR3 DNA reads as TGTGCCAGCAGCCCCGGGGCTAGCAATTACTACGAGCAGTACTTC. As protein: CASSPGASNYYEQYF. The V and J genes are TRBV7-2 and TRBJ2-7; possibly TRBD1 or TRBD2 for D (5 bases each). Germline CDR1 is SGHTA and CDR2 is FQGNSA. This CDR3 comprises 15 residues. V lost 5 bases to trimming and J lost 3 bases, with 17 bases between them.

This clone appeared a few times. This chain connects TRBV5-1 to TRBJ1-4, with D perhaps matching TRBD1 (5 bases). CDR3 length: 14 residues. In germline, CDR1 is SGHRS, CDR2 YFSETQ. V was pared by 4 bases and J by 7 bases, with 14 bases between. The CDR3 loop is CASSLGWRGEKLFF. Here the CDR3 DNA reads TGCGCCAGCAGCCTAGGGTGGAGGGGTGAAAAACTGTTTTTT.

This clone occurred a few times. This chain links TRBV6-5 with TRBJ2-1, with D hard to call. V was trimmed by 2 bases and J by 14 bases, leaving 10 bases between them. Germline V gene sequence: CDR1 MNHEY, CDR2 SVGAGI. The CDR3 consists of 11 residues. The CDR3 is CASSYEATEFF. CDR3 coding DNA: TGTGCCAGCAGTTACGAGGCGACGGAGTTCTTC.

The chain joins TRBV7-2 to TRBJ2-5; D may match TRBD1 or TRBD2 (6 bases each). V shed 4 bases and J shed 5 bases, with 20 bases lying between them. The germline CDR1 and CDR2 sequences are SGHTA and FQGNSA. The CDR3 length is 16 residues. CDR3 protein: CASSSLGKIGGETQYF. CDR3 in DNA: TGTGCCAGCAGCTCTCTCGGGAAGATAGGGGGGGAGACCCAGTACTTC.

The rearrangement uses TRBV5-5 and TRBJ2-1, with D tentatively TRBD2 (5 bases). The CDR3 is 18 amino acids. V was trimmed by 4 bases and J by 4 bases, leaving 24 bases between them. Germline CDR1 reads SGHKS; CDR2 reads YYEKEE (reference sequence). Written as DNA, the CDR3 is TGTGCCAGCAGCCTGGCGAGGGATTTTGGCTCTAGATACAATGAGCAGTTCTTC. As protein: CASSLARDFGSRYNEQFF.

The chain combines TRBV5-6 with TRBJ2-3, with D perhaps TRBD1 (5 bases). V was cut by 2 bases and J by 7 bases, with 17 bases left in between. Germline lookup yields CDR1 SGHDT and CDR2 YYEEEE. There are 15 residues in the CDR3. The CDR3 DNA is TGTGCCAGCAGCTTTTGGGGCCCGTCAGGGCATACGCAGTATTTT. Translated: CASSFWGPSGHTQYF.

The CDR3 protein is CAKAGVAYEQYF. The CDR3, as DNA: TGTGCCAAGGCCGGGGTTGCCTACGAGCAGTACTTC. V gene TRBV15 combines with J gene TRBJ2-7; D may be TRBD2 (5 bases). CDR1 and CDR2 (germline): LNHNV, YYDKDF (reference sequence). The germline V and J ends were trimmed by 10 bases and 2 bases, with 12 bases remaining between them. The CDR3 spans 12 residues. Using reference TRBV15 and TRBJ2-7 for the parts outside the CDR3, the full variable domain is DAMVIQNPRYQVTQFGKPVTLSCSQTLNHNVMYWYQQKSSQAPKLLFHYYDKDFNNEADTPDNFQSRRPNTSFCFLDIRSPGLGDTAMYLCAKAGVAYEQYFGPGTRLTVT.

About this clone: The junction does not match germline at one end; this may be a read error. Other DNA sequences of this sample code for an identical CDR3. The V call is TRBV19, the J call TRBJ2-7, with 7 bases fitting TRBD1. Germline values: CDR1 LNHDA, CDR2 SQIVND (reference sequence). The CDR3 contains 14 residues. CDR3 nucleotides: TGTGCCAGTAGTAGTCCCGGGACAGTTTACGAGCAGTACTTT. Its protein is CASSSPGTVYEQYF.

This chain uses TRBV5-5 with TRBJ2-3; D gene uncertain. Trimming cost V 4 bases and J 0 bases, with 15 bases left between them. Per the germline V gene, CDR1 is SGHKS and CDR2 is YYEKEE (reference sequence). CDR3 length: 16 residues. Here the CDR3 DNA reads TGTGCCAGCAGCCCCCCAAGGCAGGCTAGCACAGATACGCAGTATTTT. Translated: CASSPPRQASTDTQYF.

The rearrangement uses TRBV11-2 and TRBJ2-3; maybe TRBD1 (6 bases). Trimming removed 2 bases at V and 3 bases at J, with 9 bases between. The CDR3 runs to 14 residues. Germline assignment: CDR1 SGHAT and CDR2 FQNNGV. CDR3 nucleotide sequence: TGTGCCAGCAGCTTATCAGGGGCTACAGATACGCAGTATTTT. As protein: CASSLSGATDTQYF.

The chain has TRBV27 and TRBJ2-7, with a weak D call TRBD2 (5 bases). Germline CDR1 is MNHEY and CDR2 is SMNVEV (reference sequence). The length of the CDR3 is 16 residues. The V gene lost 2 bases and the J gene lost 0 bases, with 14 bases spanning the gap. The CDR3 bases are TGTGCCAGCAGTTTAAAATCACCGGGGATCTCCTACGAGCAGTACTTC. It specifies CASSLKSPGISYEQYF.

This clone is medium-sized within its sample. The rearrangement uses TRBV6-6 and TRBJ1-5, with unresolved D. The V end lost 5 bases, the J end lost 1 base, and 15 bases lay between the germline ends. The CDR3 spans 16 residues. CDR1 is MNHNY, CDR2 SVGAGI, per germline (reference sequence). The CDR3 DNA reads as TGTGCCAGCAGTGCCCAGCGGGGTGGCAGCAATCAGCCCCAGCATTTT. It encodes CASSAQRGGSNQPQHF.

The J gene is TRBJ2-4, the V gene TRBV29-1, with 7 bases fitting TRBD1. The CDR3 spans 15 residues. V was clipped by 3 bases and J by 4 bases; unmatched bases: 9. From germline, CDR1 is SQVTM and CDR2 ANQGSEA. CDR3 residues: CSVDALRQGKNIQYF. In DNA form, the CDR3 reads TGCAGCGTTGACGCTTTAAGACAGGGAAAAAACATTCAGTACTTC.

The V call is TRBV7-2, the J call TRBJ2-1; TRBD2 aligns across 13 bases. The length of the CDR3 is 15 residues. Per germline, CDR1 SGHTA and CDR2 FQGNSA. J was trimmed by 9 bases and V by 3 bases; bases with no gene match: 5. The CDR3 bases are TGTGCCAGCAGCTTGGGACTAGCGGGGAGGAGTGAGCAGTTCTTC. Translation: CASSLGLAGRSEQFF.

The gene calls are TRBV7-2 and TRBJ1-1; D call uncertain. From germline, CDR1 is SGHTA and CDR2 FQGNSA. The CDR3 consists of 13 residues. Trimming took off 7 bases at V and 3 bases at J, with 12 bases between the two ends. CDR3 region: CASKSERYTEAFF. CDR3 nucleotides: TGTGCCAGCAAATCAGAGAGATACACTGAAGCTTTCTTT.

This clone is judged medium-sized. Other DNA sequences within the sample encode an identical CDR3. The chain is built from TRBV6-5 and TRBJ1-2; D ambiguous. Germline assignment: CDR1 MNHEY and CDR2 SVGAGI. V lost 4 bases to trimming and J lost 4 bases, with 10 bases between them. This CDR3 comprises 13 residues. The CDR3: CASSSGSIYGYTF. The CDR3 DNA is TGTGCCAGCAGTTCCGGCTCGATCTATGGCTACACCTTC.

This chain uses TRBV28 with TRBJ2-3; D ambiguous. The CDR3 has 10 amino acids. Looked up from germline, CDR1 is MDHEN and CDR2 is SYDVKM. The V end was cut by 8 bases, the J end by 5 bases, with 5 bases between. The CDR3: CASGGDTQYF. CDR3 DNA sequence: TGTGCCAGCGGCGGAGATACGCAGTATTTT. Drawing the rest from reference TRBV28 and TRBJ2-3, the complete variable domain is DVKVTQSSRYLVKRTGEKVFLECVQDMDHENMFWYRQDPGLGLRLIYFSYDVKMKEKGDIPEGYSVSREKKERFSLILESASTNQTSMYLCASGGDTQYFGPGTRLTVL.

This clone showed up just a few times. The rearrangement joins TRBV6-6 to TRBJ2-4; D remains unclear. Germline values: CDR1 MNHNY, CDR2 SVGAGI (reference sequence). Trimming took 2 bases from V and 6 from J, leaving 5 bases between them. The CDR3 is made up of 12 amino acids. The chain's CDR3 is CASSYDRNIQYF. CDR3 nucleotides: TGTGCCAGCAGTTACGACCGAAACATTCAGTACTTC.

There are a few counts of this clone. The J gene is TRBJ1-4, the V gene TRBV5-1, with D maybe TRBD1 (5 bases). Trimming removed 2 bases from V and 6 bases from J, with 11 bases in between. The CDR3 totals 14 residues. Germline CDR1 and CDR2: SGHRS and YFSETQ. The CDR3 region has the DNA TGCGCCAGCAGCTTCAGGGCGGGGGATGAAAAACTGTTTTTT. It specifies CASSFRAGDEKLFF.

This clone was seen only once. V and J are TRBV25-1 and TRBJ2-7; possibly TRBD1 for D (5 bases). Trimming removed 4 bases from V and 4 bases from J, with 11 bases in between. This CDR3 comprises 13 residues. In germline, CDR1 is MGHDK, CDR2 SYGVNS. CDR3: CASSVGQGYEQYF. CDR3 in DNA: TGTGCCAGCAGTGTAGGGCAGGGTTACGAGCAGTACTTC.

This chain links TRBV5-4 with TRBJ2-2; no definite D call. Trimming took off 0 bases at V and 4 bases at J, with 13 bases between the two ends. CDR1 is SGHNT, CDR2 YYREEE, per germline (reference sequence). This CDR3 has 16 residues. The CDR3 loop reads CASSLVTGPITGELFF. The DNA for the CDR3 is TGTGCCAGCAGCTTGGTCACTGGCCCCATCACCGGGGAGCTGTTTTTT. Looking up the rest from reference TRBV5-4 and TRBJ2-2 gives the full variable domain: ETGVTQSPTHLIKTRGQQVTLRCSSQSGHNTVSWYQQALGQGPQFIFQYYREEENGRGNFPPRFSGLQFPNYSSELNVNALELDDSALYLCASSLVTGPITGELFFGEGSRLTVL.

This clone came up a few times. The chain employs TRBV10-3 and TRBJ1-1; D is ambiguous. Germline loops: CDR1 ENHRY, CDR2 SYGVKD. This CDR3 contains 13 residues. V lost 0 bases to trimming and J lost 6 bases, with 8 bases between them. CDR3 residues: CAISESTAAEAFF. The CDR3 coding sequence is TGTGCCATCAGTGAGTCAACGGCTGCTGAAGCTTTCTTT.

This rearrangement joins TRBV6-5 to TRBJ1-2; 8 positions match TRBD1. Germline-derived CDR1 and CDR2 are MNHEY and SVGAGI. V gave up 4 bases and J gave up 8 bases; unmatched junction bases: 9. The CDR3 runs to 14 residues. The CDR3: CASSLSGTGNGYTF. The CDR3 DNA follows: TGTGCCAGCAGTTTATCCGGGACAGGTAACGGCTACACCTTC.